This T cell receptor (beta chain) was sequenced during a study of blood T cell repertoires in COVID-19. Overall study: The United States, Italy and Spain supplied acute and convalescent COVID-19 samples. PBMCs, B-cell-depleted T cells, or T cells were the source of the cDNA or gDNA that made up the material.

Germline assignment: CDR1 KGHSH and CDR2 LQKENI. V lost 4 bases and J lost 2; bases outside the gene matches: 4. CDR3 size: 15 residues. Original analysis: Reference gene primer amplification yielded estimated nucleated cell counts. TCRdb's table, derived via immunoSEQ multiplex PCR, lists solely in-frame clones and lacks some. The V and J calls and the clone size are those of that table, but D and trimming were determined from the DNA. The sample includes some 88,000 clones, about nine tenths of them seen just once. The V and J genes are TRBV18 and TRBJ2-2, with 7 bases that match TRBD1. Sequencing was carried out using peripheral blood. This receptor was identified in a human donor with active COVID-19. The donor label of this sample is uncertain. The CDR3, as DNA: TGTGCCAGCTCACTCGACAGGGCCAACACCGGGGAGCTGTTTTTT. It encodes CASSLDRANTGELFF.